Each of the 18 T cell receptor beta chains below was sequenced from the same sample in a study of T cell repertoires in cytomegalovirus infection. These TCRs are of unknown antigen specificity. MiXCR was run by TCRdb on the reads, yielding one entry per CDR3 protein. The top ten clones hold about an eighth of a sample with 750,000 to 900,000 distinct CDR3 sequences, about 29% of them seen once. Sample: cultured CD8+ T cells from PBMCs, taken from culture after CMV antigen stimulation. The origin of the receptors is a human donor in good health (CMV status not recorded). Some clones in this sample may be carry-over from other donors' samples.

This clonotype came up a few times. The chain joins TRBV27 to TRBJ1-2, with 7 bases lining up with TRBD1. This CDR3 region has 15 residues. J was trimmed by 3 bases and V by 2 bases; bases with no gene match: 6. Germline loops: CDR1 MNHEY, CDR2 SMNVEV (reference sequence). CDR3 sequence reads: CASSLRGHSDYGYTF. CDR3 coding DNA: TGTGCCAGCAGTTTAAGGGGGCACTCGGACTATGGCTACACCTTC.

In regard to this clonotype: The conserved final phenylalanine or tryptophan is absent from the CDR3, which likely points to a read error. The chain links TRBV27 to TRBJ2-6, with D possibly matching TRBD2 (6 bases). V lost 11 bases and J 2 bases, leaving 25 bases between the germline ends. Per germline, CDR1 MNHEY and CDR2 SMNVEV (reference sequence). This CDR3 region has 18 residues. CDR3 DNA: TGTGCCCGCGGGATACGGGCCTCCTCTTATGCTGGGGCCAACGTCCTGACTCTC. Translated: CARGIRASSYAGANVLTL.

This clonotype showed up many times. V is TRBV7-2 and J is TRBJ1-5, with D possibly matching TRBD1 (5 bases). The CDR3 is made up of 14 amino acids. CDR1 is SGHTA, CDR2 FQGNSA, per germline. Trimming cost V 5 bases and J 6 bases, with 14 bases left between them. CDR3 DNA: TGTGCCAGCAGCCGACGGTCGGGGGGTCAGCCCCAGCATTTT. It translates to CASSRRSGGQPQHF. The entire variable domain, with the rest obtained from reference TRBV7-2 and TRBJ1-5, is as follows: GAGVSQSPSNKVTEKGKDVELRCDPISGHTALYWYRQSLGQGLEFLIYFQGNSAPDKSGLPSDRFSAERTGGSVSTLTIQRTQQEDSAVYLCASSRRSGGQPQHFGDGTRLSIL.

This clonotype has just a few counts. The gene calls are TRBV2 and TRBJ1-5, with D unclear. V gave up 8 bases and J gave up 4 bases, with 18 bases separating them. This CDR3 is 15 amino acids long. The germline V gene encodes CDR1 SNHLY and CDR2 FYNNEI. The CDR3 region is CASSWVLDGNQPQHF. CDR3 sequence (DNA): TGTGCCAGCTCGTGGGTCCTAGATGGGAATCAGCCCCAGCATTTT.

The CDR3 nucleotides are TGTGCCAGCAGCTTAGAGCTAGCGGGGGACACCGGGGAGCTGTTTTTT. It specifies CASSLELAGDTGELFF. The chain joins TRBV7-2 to TRBJ2-2; 10 bases map to TRBD2. CDR1 and CDR2 from the germline V gene are SGHTA and FQGNSA. Losses at the gene ends were 1 base for V and 3 bases for J; bases not matched to a gene: 2. The CDR3 covers 16 residues.

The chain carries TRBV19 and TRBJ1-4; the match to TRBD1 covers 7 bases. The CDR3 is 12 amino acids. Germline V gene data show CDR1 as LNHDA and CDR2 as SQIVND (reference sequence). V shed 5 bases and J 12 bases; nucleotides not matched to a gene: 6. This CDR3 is CASSLTGIQLFF. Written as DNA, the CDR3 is TGTGCCAGTAGTCTGACAGGGATACAACTGTTTTTT.

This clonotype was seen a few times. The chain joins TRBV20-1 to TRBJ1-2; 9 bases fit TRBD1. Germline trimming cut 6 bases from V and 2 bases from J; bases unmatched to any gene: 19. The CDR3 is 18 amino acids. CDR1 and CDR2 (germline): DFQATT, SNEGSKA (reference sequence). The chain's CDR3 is CSALGQGRELPGNYGYTF. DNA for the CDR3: TGCAGTGCCCTGGGACAGGGCAGGGAACTCCCGGGGAACTATGGCTACACCTTC.

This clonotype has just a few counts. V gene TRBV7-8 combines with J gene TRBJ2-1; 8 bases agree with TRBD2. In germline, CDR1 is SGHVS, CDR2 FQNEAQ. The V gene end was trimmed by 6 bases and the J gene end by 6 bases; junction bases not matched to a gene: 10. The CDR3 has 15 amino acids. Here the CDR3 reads CASREGSGGINEQFF. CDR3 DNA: TGTGCCAGCAGGGAGGGGAGCGGGGGAATCAATGAGCAGTTCTTC.

DNA for the CDR3: TGTGCCAGCAGCTTGGAGGTGACAGGGGTCGAAAAACTGTTTTTT. The encoded protein is CASSLEVTGVEKLFF. The J gene is TRBJ1-4, the V gene TRBV5-6; 8 bases are shared with TRBD1. The CDR3 consists of 15 residues. V lost 0 bases, J lost 8 bases, and 6 bases stayed unmatched. CDR1 is SGHDT, CDR2 YYEEEE, per germline.

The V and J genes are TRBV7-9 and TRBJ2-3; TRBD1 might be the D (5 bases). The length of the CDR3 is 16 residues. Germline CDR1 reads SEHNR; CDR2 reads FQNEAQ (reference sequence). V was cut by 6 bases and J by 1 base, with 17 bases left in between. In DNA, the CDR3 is TGTGCCAGCAGATTACGTCAGGGCAGGGGCACAGATACGCAGTATTTT. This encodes CASRLRQGRGTDTQYF. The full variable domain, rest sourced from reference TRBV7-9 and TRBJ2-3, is DTGVSQNPRHKITKRGQNVTFRCDPISEHNRLYWYRQTLGQGPEFLTYFQNEAQLEKSRLLSDRFSAERPKGSFSTLEIQRTEQGDSAMYLCASRLRQGRGTDTQYFGPGTRLTVL.

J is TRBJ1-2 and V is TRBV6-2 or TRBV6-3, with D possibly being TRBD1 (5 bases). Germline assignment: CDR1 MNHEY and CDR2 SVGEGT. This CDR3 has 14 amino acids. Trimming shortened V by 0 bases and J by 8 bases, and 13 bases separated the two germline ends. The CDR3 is CASSYSNGWDGYTF. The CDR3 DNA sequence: TGTGCCAGCAGTTACTCGAATGGTTGGGACGGCTACACCTTC.

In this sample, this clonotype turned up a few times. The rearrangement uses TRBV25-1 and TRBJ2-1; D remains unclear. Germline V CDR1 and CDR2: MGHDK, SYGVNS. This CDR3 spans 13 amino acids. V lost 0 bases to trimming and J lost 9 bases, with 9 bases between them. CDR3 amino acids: CASSEYKVSEQFF. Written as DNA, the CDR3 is TGTGCCAGCAGTGAATATAAAGTCTCTGAGCAGTTCTTC.

CDR3 loop: CASSQDRTGVNYGYTF. The DNA of the CDR3 is TGCGCCAGCAGCCAAGATCGTACCGGAGTTAACTATGGCTACACCTTC. The rearrangement uses TRBV4-3 and TRBJ1-2; D unclear. Germline lookup yields CDR1 LGHNA and CDR2 YSLEER. CDR3 length: 16 residues. The V end lost 0 bases, the J end lost 1 base, and 12 bases lay between the germline ends.

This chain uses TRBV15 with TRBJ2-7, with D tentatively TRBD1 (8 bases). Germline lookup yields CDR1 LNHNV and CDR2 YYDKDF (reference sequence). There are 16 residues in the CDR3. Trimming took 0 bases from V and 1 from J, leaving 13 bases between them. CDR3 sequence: CATSRDGQGGSYEQYF. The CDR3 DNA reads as TGTGCCACCAGCAGAGACGGACAGGGAGGGTCCTACGAGCAGTACTTC.

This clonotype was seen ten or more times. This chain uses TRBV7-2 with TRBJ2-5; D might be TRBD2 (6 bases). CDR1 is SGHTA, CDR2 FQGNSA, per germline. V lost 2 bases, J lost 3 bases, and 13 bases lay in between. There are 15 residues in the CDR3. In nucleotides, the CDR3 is TGTGCCAGCAGCTTAACGCGGGGTTGGGAAGAGACCCAGTACTTC. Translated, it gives CASSLTRGWEETQYF. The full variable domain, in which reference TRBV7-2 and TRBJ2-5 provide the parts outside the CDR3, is GAGVSQSPSNKVTEKGKDVELRCDPISGHTALYWYRQSLGQGLEFLIYFQGNSAPDKSGLPSDRFSAERTGGSVSTLTIQRTQQEDSAVYLCASSLTRGWEETQYFGPGTRLLVL.

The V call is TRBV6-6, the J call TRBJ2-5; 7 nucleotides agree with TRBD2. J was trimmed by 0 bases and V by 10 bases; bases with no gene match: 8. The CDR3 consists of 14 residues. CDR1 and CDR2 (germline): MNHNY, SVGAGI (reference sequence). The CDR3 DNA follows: TGTGCCACTGCACTAGCGAGGTACCAAGAGACCCAGTACTTC. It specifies CATALARYQETQYF.

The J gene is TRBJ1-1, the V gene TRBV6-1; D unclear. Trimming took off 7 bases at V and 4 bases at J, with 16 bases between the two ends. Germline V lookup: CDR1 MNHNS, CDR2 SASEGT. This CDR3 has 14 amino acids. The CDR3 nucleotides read TGTGCCAGCAAGTTGACCCTTGGCGGCACTGAAGCTTTCTTT. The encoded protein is CASKLTLGGTEAFF.

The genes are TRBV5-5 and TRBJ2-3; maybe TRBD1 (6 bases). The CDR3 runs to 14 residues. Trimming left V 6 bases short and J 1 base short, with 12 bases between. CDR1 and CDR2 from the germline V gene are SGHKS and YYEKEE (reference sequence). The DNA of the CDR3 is TGTGCCAGCACCATGGGGGCCCGCACAGATACGCAGTATTTT. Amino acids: CASTMGARTDTQYF.